This T cell receptor (beta chain) was profiled in a study of cytomegalovirus exposure and HLA in healthy donors. Study results and caveats: As was reported, the HLA-A and HLA-B alleles of most subjects were accurately predicted from TCR beta sequences. With later analysis, a missense DCLRE1C variant became linked to TCR beta V- and J-gene trimming.

The PCR employed 60 Vbeta primers together with 13 Jbeta primers. TCRdb's table, derived via immunoSEQ multiplex PCR, lists solely in-frame clones and lacks some. The sample shows 55,000 to 80,000 clones, approximately 81% of them seen only once. Note on this clone: The target antigen is unknown.

Germline lookup yields CDR1 SGHNT and CDR2 YENEEA. Trimming took off 3 bases at V and 2 bases at J, with 16 bases between the two ends. The CDR3 contains 16 residues. The TCR was taken from a woman in her thirties in good health and CMV-seronegative. The specimen was PBMCs. V is TRBV11-3 and J is TRBJ1-1; a possible D gene is TRBD1 (6 bases). The CDR3 nucleotides are TGTGCCAGCAGCTTTACTGGTTGGGGGCAAAACACTGAAGCTTTCTTT. It codes for CASSFTGWGQNTEAFF.